Presented here are 2 T cell receptor beta chains from one specimen sequenced in a study of preoperative IRX-2 immunotherapy in early breast cancer. The method was immunoSEQ multiplex PCR; TCRdb's version includes in-frame clones alone and lacks a portion of them. The sample yields under 3,500 clones, 78% seen once. Treatment described: preoperative locoregional IRX-2 cytokine immunotherapy. Material: tumor tissue, obtained after IRX-2 immunotherapy. The receptor set was obtained from a human donor with breast cancer.

The chain couples TRBV28 to TRBJ2-7; D unclear. The germline V gene encodes CDR1 MDHEN and CDR2 SYDVKM. V lost 4 bases to trimming and J lost 6 bases, with 19 bases between them. This CDR3 is 15 amino acids long. The CDR3 loop reads CASSSPTYPIVEQYF. CDR3 in DNA: TGTGCCAGCAGTTCCCCGACATACCCTATCGTCGAGCAGTACTTC.

This clone occurred a few times. This chain links TRBV15 with TRBJ2-7; D is perhaps TRBD1 (5 bases). Germline CDR1 is LNHNV and CDR2 is YYDKDF (reference sequence). V dropped 0 bases and J dropped 2 bases, with 14 bases sitting between them. This CDR3 has 16 residues. This chain's CDR3 is CATSRDQGDSTYEQYF. CDR3 bases: TGTGCCACCAGCAGAGATCAAGGAGACAGTACCTACGAGCAGTACTTC. Combining the CDR3 with reference TRBV15 and TRBJ2-7 gives the whole variable domain DAMVIQNPRYQVTQFGKPVTLSCSQTLNHNVMYWYQQKSSQAPKLLFHYYDKDFNNEADTPDNFQSRRPNTSFCFLDIRSPGLGDTAMYLCATSRDQGDSTYEQYFGPGTRLTVT.